Following are 4 T cell receptor beta chains from one sample sequenced in a study of T cells in Graves' hyperthyroidism and ophthalmopathy (dated by TCRdb to 2018 to 2020). The library came from multiplex PCR. Data came from an Illumina HiSeq 2000. TCR beta CDR3 regions were amplified from RNA transcripts. The TCR CDR3 was subjected to a first round of RT-PCR using the HTBI primer set and the Qiagen OneStep RT-PCR kit. TCRdb's own reprocessing of the public reads used fastp at Q25 and MiXCR and kept productive beta chains. All rows with the same CDR3 protein become a single entry with the most common DNA and genes. This sample holds roughly 500,000 distinct CDR3 sequences; about 45% were observed only once. The leading ten clones occupy around 44% of the sample. The sample comprised peripheral blood or thyroid tissue (not recorded which). The source is an adult woman with Graves' disease, either hyperthyroidism or ophthalmopathy (not recorded which).

The chain carries TRBV20-1 and TRBJ1-2; D perhaps matches TRBD1 (6 bases). The CDR3 is made up of 13 amino acids. CDR1 DFQATT and CDR2 SNEGSKA come from the germline V gene (reference sequence). Trimming removed 6 bases at V and 6 bases at J, with 17 bases between. Written as DNA, the CDR3 is TGCAGTGCCTCAACCTCAGGGGACGATGGCTACACCTTC. Translation gives CSASTSGDDGYTF.

The rearrangement joins TRBV5-1 to TRBJ1-4; tentatively, D is TRBD1 (5 bases). Trimming shortened V by 4 bases and J by 8 bases, and 15 bases separated the two germline ends. Looked up from germline, CDR1 is SGHRS and CDR2 is YFSETQ. This CDR3 is 14 amino acids long. CDR3 sequence reads: CASSQWQGGEKLFF. In DNA, the CDR3 is TGCGCCAGCAGCCAGTGGCAGGGAGGGGAAAAACTGTTTTTT.

The chain is built from TRBV10-3 and TRBJ1-2; D may be TRBD1 (5 bases). In germline, CDR1 is ENHRY, CDR2 SYGVKD. There are 14 residues in the CDR3. V was cut by 3 bases and J by 6 bases, with 14 bases left in between. CDR3 nucleotide sequence: TGTGCCATCAGTGATTTTTCCGGGGACGATGGCTACACCTTC. This codes for CAISDFSGDDGYTF.

Points on this clonotype: It may be a read error: a sequence one base away is much more abundant. The V gene is TRBV10-3, the J gene TRBJ2-7; no firm D call. Germline CDR1 is ENHRY and CDR2 is SYGVKD. This CDR3 is 12 amino acids long. The ends were cut back, 5 bases at V and 6 bases at J, with 11 bases in the middle. The CDR3 sequence: CAISLPLGEQYF. CDR3 nucleotides: TGTGCCATCAGTTTGCCTTTGGGCGAGCAGTACTTC.